This TCR beta chain was found in a study of blood T cell repertoires in COVID-19. About the research overall: COVID-19 samples, acute and convalescent, were from the United States, Italy and Spain.

Here immunoSEQ multiplex PCR was the method, and the copy in TCRdb shows in-frame clones only, minus some. The data show 52,000 or so clones, approximately 86% seen once. This clone was observed a single time. In germline, CDR1 is SGHRS, CDR2 YFSETQ. The CDR3 runs 14 residues. V lost 0 bases and J 7 bases, leaving 14 bases between the germline ends. J is TRBJ2-7 and V is TRBV5-1, with a possible D match to TRBD1 (6 bases). The TCR originated in a man aged 35-49 years with COVID-19, enrolled during active disease. Specimen: peripheral blood. In DNA, the CDR3 is TGCGCCAGCAGCTTGGACAGGGCGGCAGGGGAGCAGTACTTC. Translating it yields CASSLDRAAGEQYF.